In this sample, the clone carrying this TCR beta chain turned up a few times. Its antigen remains unknown. This record comes from a study of cytomegalovirus exposure and HLA in healthy donors. The PCR was carried out with 60 Vbeta primers and 13 Jbeta primers. TCRdb's table, derived via immunoSEQ multiplex PCR, lists solely in-frame clones and lacks some. The repertoire holds 140,000 to 150,000 clones, with around 72% as singletons. Study results and limitations: Roughly uniform depth of sequencing across donors was assumed in presence/absence analyses.

CDR3 size: 14 residues. Germline V lookup: CDR1 ENHRY, CDR2 SYGVKD. V trimming: 4 bases; J trimming: 6 bases; junction bases outside the gene matches: 5. Sequencing was carried out using PBMCs. This receptor was identified in a man between 40 and 49 years old in good health and CMV-seronegative. The chain combines TRBV10-3 with TRBJ1-5; 8 bases match TRBD1. CDR3 residues: CAISADREIQPQHF. In DNA, the CDR3 is TGTGCCATCAGTGCGGACAGGGAGATTCAGCCCCAGCATTTT.